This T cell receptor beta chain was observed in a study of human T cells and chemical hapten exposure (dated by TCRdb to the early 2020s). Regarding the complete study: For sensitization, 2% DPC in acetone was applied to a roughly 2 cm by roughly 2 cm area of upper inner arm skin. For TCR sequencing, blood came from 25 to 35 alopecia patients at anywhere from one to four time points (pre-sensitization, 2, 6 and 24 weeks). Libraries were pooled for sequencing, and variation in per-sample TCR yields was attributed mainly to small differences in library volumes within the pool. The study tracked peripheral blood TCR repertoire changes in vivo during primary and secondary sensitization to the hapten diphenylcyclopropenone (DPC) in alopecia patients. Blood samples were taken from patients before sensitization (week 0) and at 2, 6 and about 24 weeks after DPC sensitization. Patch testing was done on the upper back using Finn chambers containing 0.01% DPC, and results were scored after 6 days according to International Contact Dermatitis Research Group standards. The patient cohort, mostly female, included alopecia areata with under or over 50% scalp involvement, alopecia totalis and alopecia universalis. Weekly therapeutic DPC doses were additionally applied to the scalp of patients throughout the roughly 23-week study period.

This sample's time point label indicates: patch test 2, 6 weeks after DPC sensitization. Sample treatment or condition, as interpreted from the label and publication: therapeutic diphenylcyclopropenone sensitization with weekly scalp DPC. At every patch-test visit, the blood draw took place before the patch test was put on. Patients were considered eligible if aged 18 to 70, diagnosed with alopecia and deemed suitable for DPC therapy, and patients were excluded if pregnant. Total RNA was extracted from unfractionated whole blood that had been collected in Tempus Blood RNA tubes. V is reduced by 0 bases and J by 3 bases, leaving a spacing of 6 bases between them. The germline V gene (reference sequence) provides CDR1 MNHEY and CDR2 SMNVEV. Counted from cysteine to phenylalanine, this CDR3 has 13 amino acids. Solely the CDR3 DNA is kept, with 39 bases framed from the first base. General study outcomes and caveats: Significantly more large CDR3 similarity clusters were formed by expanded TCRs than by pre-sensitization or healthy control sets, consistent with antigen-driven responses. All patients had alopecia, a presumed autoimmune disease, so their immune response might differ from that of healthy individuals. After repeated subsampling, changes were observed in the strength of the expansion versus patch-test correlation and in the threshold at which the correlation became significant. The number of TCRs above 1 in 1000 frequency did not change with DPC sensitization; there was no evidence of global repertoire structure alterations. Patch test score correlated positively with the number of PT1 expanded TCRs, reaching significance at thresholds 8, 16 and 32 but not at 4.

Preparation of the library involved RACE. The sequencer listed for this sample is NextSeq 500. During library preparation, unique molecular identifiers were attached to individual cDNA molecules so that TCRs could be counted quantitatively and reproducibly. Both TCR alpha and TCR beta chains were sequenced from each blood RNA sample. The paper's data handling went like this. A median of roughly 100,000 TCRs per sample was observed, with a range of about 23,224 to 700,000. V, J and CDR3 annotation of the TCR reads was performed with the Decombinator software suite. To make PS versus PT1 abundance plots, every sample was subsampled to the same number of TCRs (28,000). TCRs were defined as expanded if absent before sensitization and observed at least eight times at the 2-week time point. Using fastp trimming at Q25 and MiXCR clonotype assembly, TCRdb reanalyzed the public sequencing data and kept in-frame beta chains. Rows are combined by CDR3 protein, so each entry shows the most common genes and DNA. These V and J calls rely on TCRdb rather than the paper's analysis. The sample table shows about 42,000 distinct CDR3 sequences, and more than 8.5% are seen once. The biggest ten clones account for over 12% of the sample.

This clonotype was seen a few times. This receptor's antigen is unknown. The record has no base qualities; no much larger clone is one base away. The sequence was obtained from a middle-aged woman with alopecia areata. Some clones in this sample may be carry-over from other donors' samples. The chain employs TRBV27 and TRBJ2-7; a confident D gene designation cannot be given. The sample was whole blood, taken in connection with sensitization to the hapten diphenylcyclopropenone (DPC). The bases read TGTGCCAGCAGTTTATCGTTCGGCTACGAGCAGTACTTC. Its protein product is CASSLSFGYEQYF.